The present TCR beta chain was sequenced within a study of shared clonotypes between healthy human individuals. Some clones are missing from TCRdb's copy, which holds only in-frame ones; the method was immunoSEQ multiplex PCR. Found here are hundreds of thousands of clones, approximately 96% of them singletons; the top ten hold about 0.11%. Positively selected for CCR7, the CD45RO-negative cells used as naive CD8 cells excluded terminally differentiated effector memory CD45RA+ cells. The sample was naive CD8+ T cells sorted from blood. The sequence was obtained from a woman aged 30 to 39 in good health.

The CDR3 DNA reads TGTGCCAGCAGTAGGGGATCCTACAATGAGCAGTTCTTC. Translated: CASSRGSYNEQFF. The chain couples TRBV28 to TRBJ2-1; D perhaps matches TRBD1 (5 bases). Trimming pared 5 bases from V and 1 base from J, leaving 6 bases between. The CDR3 consists of 13 residues. The V gene's germline CDR1 is MDHEN and CDR2 SYDVKM.